One sample yielded the 15 T cell receptor beta chains listed below, sequenced in a study of T cell responses to AZD1222 COVID-19 vaccine (dated by TCRdb to the early 2020s). In the paper's terms, the time point label means: about 28 days (+/-7) after the second vaccine dose. Libraries were constructed by the immunoSEQ multiplex PCR assay. What TCRdb holds here is the immuneACCESS table cut down to in-frame rearrangements. Part of the clones is not present; checked against another copy, under half of the missing clones reflect an unresolved V gene, and the others are unexplained. Across this sample there are around 190,000 clones, with 94% seen only once. The ten largest make up around 1.5% of the sample. Sequenced material: peripheral blood, taken 28 days after the second AZD1222 dose. These receptors were collected from an adult who received the AZD1222 COVID-19 vaccine.

The rearrangement joins TRBV28 to TRBJ1-1; TRBD1 might be the D (5 bases). The germline V gene encodes CDR1 MDHEN and CDR2 SYDVKM. Between the trimmed V and J ends, which lost 5 bases and 5 bases, there was a span of 21 bases. CDR3 length: 16 amino acids. Here the CDR3 DNA reads TGTGCCAGCAGTCCACCCTTTCTCGGGGCGAGTACTGAAGCTTTCTTT. Translation gives CASSPPFLGASTEAFF.

The CDR3: CASSFETGSYNEQFF. Here the CDR3 DNA reads TGTGCCAGCAGCTTCGAGACAGGCTCCTACAATGAGCAGTTCTTC. The gene calls are TRBV7-9 and TRBJ2-1; possible D gene TRBD1, 6 bases. The ends were cut back, 3 bases at V and 0 bases at J, with 9 bases in the middle. Germline-derived CDR1 and CDR2 are SEHNR and FQNEAQ (reference sequence). The length of the CDR3 is 15 residues.

J is TRBJ1-5 and V is TRBV28; D is unresolved. This CDR3 is built from 16 residues. Germline-derived CDR1 and CDR2 are MDHEN and SYDVKM. Deletions cut 2 bases from V and 6 bases from J, with 17 bases between. CDR3 loop: CASSLRQLRTSQPQHF. CDR3 DNA sequence: TGTGCCAGCAGTTTACGCCAGCTCAGAACAAGTCAGCCCCAGCATTTT.

The chain is built from TRBV11-2 and TRBJ1-3; D may be TRBD1 (6 bases). CDR1 and CDR2 from the germline V gene are SGHAT and FQNNGV. With 5 bases removed from V and 0 bases from J, the gap between germline ends came to 14 bases. This CDR3 contains 16 residues. This chain's CDR3 is CASSAGGASSGNTIYF. CDR3 nucleotide sequence: TGTGCCAGCAGCGCGGGGGGGGCGTCCTCTGGAAACACCATATATTTT.

The V gene is TRBV4-1, the J gene TRBJ2-1; TRBD1 is a possible D gene (6 bases). Looked up from germline, CDR1 is MGHRA and CDR2 is YSYEKL. The CDR3 sequence is 14 residues long. V was trimmed by 2 bases and J by 7 bases, leaving 12 bases between them. The CDR3 reads CASSQNTGWNEQFF. In DNA, the CDR3 is TGCGCCAGCAGCCAAAATACAGGGTGGAATGAGCAGTTCTTC.

The rearrangement uses TRBV7-2 and TRBJ1-2; D call uncertain. V shed 1 base and J shed 4 bases, with 16 bases lying between them. This CDR3 has 16 amino acids. Germline values: CDR1 SGHTA, CDR2 FQGNSA. This CDR3 is CASSLGVWGEGYGYTF. The CDR3 nucleotides read TGTGCCAGCAGCTTAGGGGTTTGGGGAGAGGGCTATGGCTACACCTTC.

The V gene is TRBV9, the J gene TRBJ2-3; 10 bases are shared with TRBD1. In germline, CDR1 is SGDLS, CDR2 YYNGEE. V lost 3 bases to trimming and J lost 3 bases; unmatched junction nucleotides: 4. The CDR3 is 15 residues long. DNA of the CDR3: TGTGCCAGCAGCGACGGGACAGGGGATACAGATACGCAGTATTTT. Translated: CASSDGTGDTDTQYF.

This chain links TRBV14 with TRBJ1-2; 7 positions match TRBD1. This CDR3 contains 17 residues. Germline V CDR1 and CDR2: SGHDN, FVKESK. Germline trimming cut 2 bases from V and 8 bases from J; bases unmatched to any gene: 17. The CDR3 nucleotides are TGTGCCAGCAGCCAACACAGGACAGGCTACCGTCCTATGGGCTACACCTTC. This sequence encodes CASSQHRTGYRPMGYTF.

This rearrangement joins TRBV4-3 to TRBJ1-1; 7 nucleotides line up with TRBD1. The CDR3 loop spans 16 amino acids. Germline V CDR1 and CDR2: LGHNA, YSLEER. The trim removed 4 bases at V and 0 bases at J, leaving 8 bases unmatched. This CDR3 reads CASSLQGGTMNTEAFF. The CDR3 DNA reads as TGCGCCAGCAGCCTTCAGGGGGGGACGATGAACACTGAAGCTTTCTTT.

V gene TRBV2 combines with J gene TRBJ1-2; 8 nucleotides match TRBD1. Germline V lookup: CDR1 SNHLY, CDR2 FYNNEI. This CDR3 has 15 amino acids. Losses at the gene ends were 5 bases for V and 8 bases for J; bases not matched to a gene: 13. The CDR3 DNA reads TGTGCCAGCAGTAACGAAATCGGACAGGGTCGGGGCTACACCTTC. Protein: CASSNEIGQGRGYTF.

Remarks on this clone: Other nucleotide sequences in the sample specify the same CDR3. This chain links TRBV28 with TRBJ1-1; D uncertain. Per the germline V gene, CDR1 is MDHEN and CDR2 is SYDVKM. The CDR3 consists of 13 residues. V was cut by 1 base and J by 1 base, with 4 bases left in between. The CDR3 coding sequence is TGTGCCAGCAGTTTATCAGGGAACACTGAAGCTTTCTTT. Translation: CASSLSGNTEAFF.

This clone has a single count. This chain uses TRBV5-1 with TRBJ2-2, with TRBD1 as a possible D gene (6 bases). V lost 1 base to trimming and J lost 5 bases, with 18 bases between them. The CDR3 extends over 17 amino acids. Germline lookup yields CDR1 SGHRS and CDR2 YFSETQ. The CDR3 loop reads CASSLSRGVPRTGELFF. The CDR3 DNA reads as TGCGCCAGCAGCTTGTCCAGGGGTGTCCCCCGGACCGGGGAGCTGTTTTTT.

The chain couples TRBV7-6 to TRBJ1-2; no reliable D call. Trimming took 2 bases from V and 4 from J, leaving 11 bases between them. Germline CDR1 reads SGHVS; CDR2 reads FNYEAQ. The CDR3 has 14 residues. CDR3 nucleotide sequence: TGTGCCAGCAGCTTACAGGCTCAGTTCTATGGCTACACCTTC. Protein: CASSLQAQFYGYTF.

This chain connects TRBV6-5 to TRBJ1-2, with 8 bases identical to TRBD1. V was pared by 6 bases and J by 7 bases, with 4 bases of the junction left unmatched. The CDR3 covers 12 residues. CDR1 is MNHEY and CDR2 is SVGAGI in the germline V gene. In DNA form, the CDR3 reads TGTGCCAGCAGCGGGACAGGTATTGGCTACACCTTC. Its translation is CASSGTGIGYTF.

The rearrangement uses TRBV27 and TRBJ2-1; possibly TRBD1 for D (5 bases). Trimming cost V 1 base and J 8 bases, with 18 bases left between them. This CDR3 spans 16 amino acids. The germline CDR1 and CDR2 sequences are MNHEY and SMNVEV (reference sequence). The CDR3 nucleotides read TGTGCCAGCAGTTTATTAGCCCCCCTGGCAGGGTATGAGCAGTTCTTC. Encoded protein: CASSLLAPLAGYEQFF.